The clone carrying this T cell receptor (beta chain) has a single count. A much more abundant neighbour one base away suggests this may be a read error. The source of the sample is a study of regulatory T cells in long-lasting Graves disease. The CDR3 runs to 14 residues. Germline CDR1 is GTSNPN and CDR2 is SVGIG (reference sequence). The V end was cut by 0 bases, the J end by 9 bases, with 12 bases between. CDR3-region Arm-PCR and iRepertoire HTBI primers produced the TCR beta libraries. TCRdb re-derived calls from the multiplex PCR reads in MiXCR, one entry per CDR3 protein. The data hold more than 400,000 distinct CDR3 sequences, with 15% to 20% observed a single time. As for time point: newly diagnosed GD, antithyroid drugs for less than 3 months. The TCR library used RNA extracted from PBMCs. These data also featured in a second study, about T cells in Graves' hyperthyroidism and ophthalmopathy. This second study says: Model output signaled ophthalmopathy a median about seven months ahead of onset.

The specimen was peripheral blood mononuclear cells (PBMCs), collected at new diagnosis, from a patient treated with antithyroid drugs. This chain uses TRBV30 with TRBJ1-6; D not certain. This TCR was sampled from a middle-aged man with Graves disease. This CDR3 reads CAWSVLGFGSPLHF. The CDR3 DNA reads TGTGCCTGGAGTGTGTTGGGGTTTGGTTCACCCCTCCACTTT.